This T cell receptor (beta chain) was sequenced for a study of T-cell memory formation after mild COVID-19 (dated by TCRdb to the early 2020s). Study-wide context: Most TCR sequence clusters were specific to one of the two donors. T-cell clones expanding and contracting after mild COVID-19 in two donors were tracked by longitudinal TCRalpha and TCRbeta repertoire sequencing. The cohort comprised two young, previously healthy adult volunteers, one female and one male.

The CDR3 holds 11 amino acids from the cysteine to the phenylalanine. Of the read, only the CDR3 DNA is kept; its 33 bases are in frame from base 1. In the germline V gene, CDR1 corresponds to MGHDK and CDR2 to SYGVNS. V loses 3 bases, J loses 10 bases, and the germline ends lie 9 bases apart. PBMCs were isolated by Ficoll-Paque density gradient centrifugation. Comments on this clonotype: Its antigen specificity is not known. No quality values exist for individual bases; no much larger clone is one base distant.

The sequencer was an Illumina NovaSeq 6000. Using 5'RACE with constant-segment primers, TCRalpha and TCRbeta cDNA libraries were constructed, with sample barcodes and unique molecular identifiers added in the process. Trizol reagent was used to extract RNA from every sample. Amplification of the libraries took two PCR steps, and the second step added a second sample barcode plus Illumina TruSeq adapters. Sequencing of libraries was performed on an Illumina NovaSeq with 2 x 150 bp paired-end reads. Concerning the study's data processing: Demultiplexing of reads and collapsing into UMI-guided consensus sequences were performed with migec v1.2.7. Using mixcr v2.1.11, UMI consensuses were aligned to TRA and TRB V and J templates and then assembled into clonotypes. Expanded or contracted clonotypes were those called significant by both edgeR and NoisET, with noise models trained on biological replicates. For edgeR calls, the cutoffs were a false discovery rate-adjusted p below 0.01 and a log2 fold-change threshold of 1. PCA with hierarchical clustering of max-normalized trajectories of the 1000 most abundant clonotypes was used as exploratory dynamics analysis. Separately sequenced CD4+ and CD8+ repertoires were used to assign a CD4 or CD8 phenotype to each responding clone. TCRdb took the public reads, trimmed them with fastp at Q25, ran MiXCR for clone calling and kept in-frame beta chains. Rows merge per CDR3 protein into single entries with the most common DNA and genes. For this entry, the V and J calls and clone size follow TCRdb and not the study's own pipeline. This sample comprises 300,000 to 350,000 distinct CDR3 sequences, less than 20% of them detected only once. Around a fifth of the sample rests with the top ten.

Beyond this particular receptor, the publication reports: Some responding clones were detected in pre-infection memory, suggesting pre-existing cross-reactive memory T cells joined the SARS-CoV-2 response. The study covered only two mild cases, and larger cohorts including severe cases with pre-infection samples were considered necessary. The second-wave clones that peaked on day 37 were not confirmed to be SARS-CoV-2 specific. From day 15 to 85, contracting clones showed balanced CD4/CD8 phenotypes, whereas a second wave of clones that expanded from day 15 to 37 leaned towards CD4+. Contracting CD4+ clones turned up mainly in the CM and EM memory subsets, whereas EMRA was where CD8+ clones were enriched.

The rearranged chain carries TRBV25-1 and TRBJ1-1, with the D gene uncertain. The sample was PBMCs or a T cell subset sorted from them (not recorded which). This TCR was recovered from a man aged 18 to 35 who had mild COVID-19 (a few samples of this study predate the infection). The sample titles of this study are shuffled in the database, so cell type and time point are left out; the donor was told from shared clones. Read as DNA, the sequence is TGTGCCAGCAGTGAGCTTCGGGTAGCTTTCTTT. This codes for CASSELRVAFF.